These 6 T cell receptor beta chains were sequenced from one sample in a study of blood T cell repertoires in COVID-19. Clones were sequenced by immunoSEQ multiplex PCR, and TCRdb holds only the in-frame ones, with some missing. The table shows some 80,000 clones, with roughly 80% occurring only once. The sequenced material came from peripheral blood. Every receptor here comes from a woman between 40 and 50 years old with active or convalescent COVID-19.

This sequence joins TRBV19 and TRBJ2-5; 7 positions agree with TRBD2. The V and J ends lost 3 bases and 4 bases, in that order; junction bases with no gene match: 11. The CDR3 extends over 16 amino acids. Germline CDR1 is LNHDA and CDR2 is SQIVND (reference sequence). In nucleotides, the CDR3 is TGTGCCAGTAGTATTAGGGGAGTGGCTAGCGGAGAGACCCAGTACTTC. Protein product: CASSIRGVASGETQYF.

The V and J genes are TRBV28 and TRBJ2-5; D perhaps matches TRBD1 (5 bases). Germline loops: CDR1 MDHEN, CDR2 SYDVKM. V was pared by 9 bases and J by 1 base, with 12 bases between. The CDR3 is 13 amino acids. CDR3 in DNA: TGTGCCAGTTTACAGGTTACCCAAGAGACCCAGTACTTC. Translated, it gives CASLQVTQETQYF. Full variable domain (outside the CDR3, taken from reference TRBV28 and TRBJ2-5): DVKVTQSSRYLVKRTGEKVFLECVQDMDHENMFWYRQDPGLGLRLIYFSYDVKMKEKGDIPEGYSVSREKKERFSLILESASTNQTSMYLCASLQVTQETQYFGPGTRLLVL.

The V gene is TRBV19, the J gene TRBJ1-5; D ambiguous. Germline V gene lookup returns CDR1 LNHDA and CDR2 SQIVND (reference sequence). The CDR3 runs 16 residues. The V and J ends lost 1 base and 0 bases respectively, with 10 bases between them. The CDR3 DNA sequence: TGTGCCAGTAGTATAGGTGAGGATTATAGCAATCAGCCCCAGCATTTT. Translation: CASSIGEDYSNQPQHF.

The chain has TRBV10-3 and TRBJ1-5, with TRBD1 matching 7 bases. Trimming removed 2 bases from V and 6 bases from J; junction bases left unmatched: 4. Germline assignment: CDR1 ENHRY and CDR2 SYGVKD. The CDR3 extends over 14 amino acids. CDR3 loop: CAISEGAGGQPQHF. The CDR3, as DNA: TGTGCCATCAGTGAGGGGGCAGGGGGTCAGCCCCAGCATTTT.

In this sample, this clone turned up a few times. This chain connects TRBV27 to TRBJ2-7, with 10 bases lining up with TRBD1. J gave up 5 bases and V 5 bases, and 6 bases lay outside the gene matches. Germline CDR1 is MNHEY and CDR2 is SMNVEV (reference sequence). CDR3 length: 14 amino acids. In DNA, the CDR3 is TGTGCCAGCAGTCCCCGGGACAGGGGAAACGAGCAGTACTTC. Translating it yields CASSPRDRGNEQYF.

The V gene is TRBV21-1, the J gene TRBJ2-2; TRBD1 was called by the table and not checked on the DNA. TRBV21-1 is classified as a pseudogene. This CDR3 spans 15 amino acids. The CDR3 loop reads CASTPVGQHTGELFF. CDR3 coding DNA: TGTGCCAGCACTCCCGTTGGACAGCACACCGGGGAGCTGTTTTTT.